The 22 T cell receptor beta chains below come from one sample, sequenced in a study of shared clonotypes between healthy human individuals. Some clones are missing from TCRdb's copy, which holds only in-frame ones; the method was immunoSEQ multiplex PCR. The repertoire holds some 1,100,000 clones, about 80% seen once, with around 0.47% in the top ten. What was sequenced was memory CD4+ T cells from PBMCs. Subset reported: CD45RA-negative fraction. These receptors came from a man between 18 and 29 years old in good health. Some clones in this sample may be carry-over from other donors' samples.

The chain recombines TRBV6-6 with TRBJ2-3; no clear D. Trimming removed 4 bases from V and 2 bases from J, with 10 bases in between. The CDR3 loop spans 14 amino acids. Per germline, CDR1 MNHNY and CDR2 SVGAGI (reference sequence). The CDR3 protein is CASSSAFPTDTQYF. CDR3 nucleotides: TGTGCCAGCAGTTCCGCTTTCCCCACAGATACGCAGTATTTT.

This sequence joins TRBV30 and TRBJ1-1; no firm D call. CDR1 and CDR2 from the germline V gene are GTSNPN and SVGIG (reference sequence). The V end lost 0 bases, the J end lost 4 bases, and 12 bases lay between the germline ends. The CDR3 totals 14 residues. The CDR3 loop reads CAWSVEGSGTEAFF. The CDR3 DNA sequence: TGTGCCTGGAGTGTCGAAGGTAGCGGCACTGAAGCTTTCTTT.

The CDR3 region has the DNA TGTGCCAGCAGTCCGCCGGGGGCAGGGGGGGAGAAAGCTTTCTTT. Its translation: CASSPPGAGGEKAFF. This sequence joins TRBV7-9 and TRBJ1-1, with 7 nucleotides matching TRBD1. Germline V gives CDR1 SEHNR, CDR2 FQNEAQ (reference sequence). The V gene end was trimmed by 6 bases and the J gene end by 9 bases; junction bases not matched to a gene: 16. The length of the CDR3 is 15 residues.

The chain is built from TRBV5-1 and TRBJ2-2; 7 nucleotides align to TRBD2. The germline CDR1 and CDR2 sequences are SGHRS and YFSETQ. There are 16 residues in the CDR3. With 3 bases clipped from V and 6 bases from J, the junction kept 11 bases outside the gene matches. The CDR3 is CASSSPSGPRSGELFF. For the CDR3, the DNA is TGCGCCAGCAGCTCTCCTAGCGGTCCCCGGTCCGGGGAGCTGTTTTTT.

This rearrangement joins TRBV30 to TRBJ1-2; possible D gene TRBD1, 5 bases. The germline gives CDR1 GTSNPN, CDR2 SVGIG (reference sequence). The germline V and J ends were trimmed by 0 bases and 2 bases, with 10 bases remaining between them. The CDR3 spans 14 residues. CDR3 nucleotides: TGTGCCTGGAGTGTACGGGGCAGGAACTATGGCTACACCTTC. Protein: CAWSVRGRNYGYTF. The whole variable domain, remainder taken from reference TRBV30 and TRBJ1-2, is SQTIHQWPATLVQPVGSPLSLECTVEGTSNPNLYWYRQAAGRGLQLLFYSVGIGQISSEVPQNLSASRPQDRQFILSSKKLLLSDSGFYLCAWSVRGRNYGYTFGSGTRLTVV.

This sequence joins TRBV9 and TRBJ2-1, with TRBD1 matching 10 bases. The trim removed 3 bases at V and 2 bases at J, leaving 2 bases unmatched. The CDR3 contains 15 residues. Germline V gene sequence: CDR1 SGDLS, CDR2 YYNGEE. Here the CDR3 reads CASSGGTGAYNEQFF. CDR3 nucleotides: TGTGCCAGCAGCGGCGGGACAGGGGCCTACAATGAGCAGTTCTTC.

This clone was observed a single time. The chain couples TRBV15 to TRBJ2-1; D unresolved. V lost 5 bases to trimming and J lost 0 bases, with 14 bases between them. Germline V gene data show CDR1 as LNHNV and CDR2 as YYDKDF (reference sequence). The CDR3 totals 16 residues. CDR3 sequence: CATSLQALGSYNEQFF. The CDR3 nucleotides read TGTGCCACCAGCCTGCAGGCCCTGGGCTCCTACAATGAGCAGTTCTTC.

This sequence joins TRBV4-3 and TRBJ2-1; D not resolved. Germline-derived CDR1 and CDR2 are LGHNA and YSLEER. The CDR3 covers 16 residues. Deletions cut 0 bases from V and 1 base from J, with 10 bases between. In nucleotides, the CDR3 is TGCGCCAGCAGCCAAGAGGCGGCAACGTCCTACAATGAGCAGTTCTTC. Translation: CASSQEAATSYNEQFF.

This sequence joins TRBV27 and TRBJ2-7; D unclear. V was pared by 3 bases and J by 5 bases, with 20 bases between. Germline V CDR1 and CDR2: MNHEY, SMNVEV (reference sequence). The CDR3 consists of 16 residues. CDR3 amino acids: CASSFVPEKRFHEQYF. The DNA of the CDR3 is TGTGCCAGCAGTTTCGTCCCCGAAAAACGATTCCACGAGCAGTACTTC.

The chain employs TRBV5-4 and TRBJ2-5, with a possible D match to TRBD2 (5 bases). This CDR3 comprises 14 residues. V was clipped by 0 bases and J by 5 bases, with 11 bases between them. Per the germline V gene, CDR1 is SGHNT and CDR2 is YYREEE (reference sequence). The CDR3: CASSLERFVETQYF. As DNA, the CDR3 is TGTGCCAGCAGCTTGGAGCGGTTTGTTGAGACCCAGTACTTC.

This clone was seen a handful of times. The chain couples TRBV6-5 to TRBJ2-3, with D tentatively TRBD2 (6 bases). The V and J ends lost 6 bases and 3 bases respectively, with 13 bases between them. The CDR3 is 14 amino acids. Germline values: CDR1 MNHEY, CDR2 SVGAGI. The CDR3 nucleotides read TGTGCCAGCAGCGCGGACTACGGTACAGATACGCAGTATTTT. Protein: CASSADYGTDTQYF.

The chain couples TRBV29-1 to TRBJ2-3; D possibly matches TRBD1 or TRBD2 (5 bases each). The length of the CDR3 is 14 residues. Trimming cost V 3 bases and J 0 bases, with 10 bases left between them. Per germline, CDR1 SQVTM and CDR2 ANQGSEA. The CDR3 nucleotides read TGCAGCGTTGACCGCCGGGACAGCACAGATACGCAGTATTTT. It translates to CSVDRRDSTDTQYF.

The CDR3 sequence: CASSAQGLGAYEQYF. In nucleotides, the CDR3 is TGTGCCAGCAGCGCACAGGGGCTTGGGGCCTACGAGCAGTACTTC. The chain employs TRBV7-2 and TRBJ2-7; 7 bases agree with TRBD1. CDR3 length equals 15 residues. From germline, CDR1 is SGHTA and CDR2 FQGNSA. Trimming took 5 bases from V and 2 from J; bases not matched to a gene: 9.

The chain uses TRBV18 and TRBJ2-1; D gene ambiguous. Germline CDR1 and CDR2: KGHSH and LQKENI. Deletions cut 2 bases from V and 13 bases from J, with 9 bases between. CDR3 length: 11 residues. The CDR3 sequence: CASSPGEKQFF. CDR3 nucleotide sequence: TGTGCCAGCTCACCAGGCGAAAAACAGTTCTTC.

The rearrangement links TRBV5-6 to TRBJ2-2; TRBD2 is a possible D gene (6 bases). V lost 1 base and J 4 bases, leaving 14 bases between the germline ends. The germline gives CDR1 SGHDT, CDR2 YYEEEE. The CDR3 consists of 16 residues. DNA of the CDR3: TGTGCCAGCAGCTTGTACGAGGGACTCGGCACCGGGGAGCTGTTTTTT. Its protein is CASSLYEGLGTGELFF.

Concerning this clone itself: Other DNA sequences in this specimen translate into the identical CDR3. The gene calls are TRBV7-2 and TRBJ2-3, with 9 bases fitting TRBD2. V shed 0 bases and J 6 bases; nucleotides not matched to a gene: 4. This CDR3 comprises 15 residues. The germline V gene encodes CDR1 SGHTA and CDR2 FQGNSA. CDR3 sequence: CASSLAGGRADTQYF. In DNA, the CDR3 is TGTGCCAGCAGCTTAGCCGGCGGGAGGGCCGATACGCAGTATTTT.

The gene calls are TRBV5-1 and TRBJ1-4; D uncertain. CDR3 length equals 14 residues. With 0 bases removed from V and 5 bases from J, the gap between germline ends came to 8 bases. Germline CDR1 reads SGHRS; CDR2 reads YFSETQ. For the CDR3, the DNA is TGCGCCAGCAGCTTGGAACGGTTGAATGAAAAACTGTTTTTT. Translation gives CASSLERLNEKLFF.

This clone has more than one count but fewer than ten. The rearrangement uses TRBV5-4 and TRBJ2-5; D not certain. CDR3 length equals 15 residues. In germline, CDR1 is SGHNT, CDR2 YYREEE (reference sequence). V lost 7 bases, J lost 1 base, and 17 bases lay in between. The chain's CDR3 is CASRDRAKSQETQYF. In nucleotides, the CDR3 is TGTGCCAGCCGAGACCGGGCCAAAAGCCAAGAGACCCAGTACTTC.

This chain joins TRBV18 and TRBJ2-2; 7 bases align to TRBD1. V lost 0 bases to trimming and J lost 0 bases; unmatched junction nucleotides: 1. Germline V gene lookup returns CDR1 KGHSH and CDR2 LQKENI. The CDR3 runs 16 residues. CDR3 DNA sequence: TGTGCCAGCTCACCACCAACAGGGGCGAACACCGGGGAGCTGTTTTTT. The encoded protein is CASSPPTGANTGELFF. Full variable domain (remainder filled in from reference TRBV18 and TRBJ2-2): NAGVMQNPRHLVRRRGQEARLRCSPMKGHSHVYWYRQLPEEGLKFMVYLQKENIIDESGMPKERFSAEFPKEGPSILRIQQVVRGDSAAYFCASSPPTGANTGELFFGEGSRLTVL.

This clone was recorded only once. The chain carries TRBV30 and TRBJ2-2; 8 nucleotides agree with TRBD2. This CDR3 has 16 amino acids. Trimming cost V 4 bases and J 8 bases; bases outside gene matches: 15. Germline CDR1 is GTSNPN and CDR2 is SVGIG (reference sequence). This CDR3 reads CAWTSLGLRGDGELFF. CDR3 nucleotides: TGTGCCTGGACTTCCCTCGGGCTGCGGGGGGATGGGGAGCTGTTTTTT.

The rearrangement joins TRBV5-4 to TRBJ1-1, with D possibly being TRBD1 (5 bases). Germline CDR1 and CDR2: SGHNT and YYREEE (reference sequence). This CDR3 spans 12 amino acids. V was trimmed by 0 bases and J by 8 bases, leaving 8 bases between them. The CDR3 loop is CASSLGDGEAFF. CDR3 in DNA: TGTGCCAGCAGCTTGGGGGACGGGGAAGCTTTCTTT.

The J gene is TRBJ2-2, the V gene TRBV10-3, with D unresolved. This CDR3 has 12 amino acids. The germline gives CDR1 ENHRY, CDR2 SYGVKD. V lost 3 bases to trimming and J lost 6 bases, with 5 bases between them. The CDR3 protein is CAISDTSGELFF. CDR3 bases: TGTGCCATCAGTGATACCTCCGGGGAGCTGTTTTTT.